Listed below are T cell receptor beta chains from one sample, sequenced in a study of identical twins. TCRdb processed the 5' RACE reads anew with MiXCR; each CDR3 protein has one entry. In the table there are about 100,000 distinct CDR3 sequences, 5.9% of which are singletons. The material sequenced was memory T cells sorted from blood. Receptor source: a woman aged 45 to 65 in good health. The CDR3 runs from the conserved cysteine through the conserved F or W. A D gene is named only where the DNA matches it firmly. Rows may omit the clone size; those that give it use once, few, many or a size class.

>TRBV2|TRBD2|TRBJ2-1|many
TGTGCCAGCGCGGGCGGGAGCAACAATGAGCAGTTCTTC
CASAGGSNNEQFF
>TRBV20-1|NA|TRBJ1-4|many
TGCAGTGCTACAGCGAATGAAAAACTGTTTTTT
CSATANEKLFF
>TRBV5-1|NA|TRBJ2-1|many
TGCGCCAGCAGCTTTTTACGGGGCCAAGCACCGTTCTTC
CASSFLRGQAPFF
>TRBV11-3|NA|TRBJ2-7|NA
TGTGCCAGCAGCTTAACAGGTATTGGGGCCTTGTACGAGCAGTACTTC
CASSLTGIGALYEQYF
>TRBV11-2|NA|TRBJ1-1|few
TGTGCCAGCAGCCACCTGATTGGACGGAGATACACTGAAGCTTTCTTT
CASSHLIGRRYTEAFF
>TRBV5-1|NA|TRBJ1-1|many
TGCGCCAGCAGCTTTTGGCCCCCCGTCCGGATTAACACTGAAGCTTTCTTT
CASSFWPPVRINTEAFF
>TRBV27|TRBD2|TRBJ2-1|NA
TGTGCCACCGCCTTGGCGGGAGGACAGGAGCAGTTCTTC
CATALAGGQEQFF
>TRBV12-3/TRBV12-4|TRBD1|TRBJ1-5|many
TGTGCCAGCAGTTTGACAGGGGGCCAACAGCCCCAGCATTTT
CASSLTGGQQPQHF
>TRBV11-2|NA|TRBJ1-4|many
TGTGCCAGCCGGACCACAGGGACCTTTAATGAAAAACTGTTTTTT
CASRTTGTFNEKLFF
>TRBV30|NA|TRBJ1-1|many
TGTGCCTGGAGTGTATGGGGGTCAATGAACACTGAAGCTTTCTTT
CAWSVWGSMNTEAFF
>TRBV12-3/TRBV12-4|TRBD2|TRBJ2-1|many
TGTGCCAGCAGTGTCGGGACTACCTACAATGAGCAGTTCTTC
CASSVGTTYNEQFF
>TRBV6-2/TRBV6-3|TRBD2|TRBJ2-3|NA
TGTGCCAGCAGGGAAAGCGGGAGGGACACAGATACGCAGTATTTT
CASRESGRDTDTQYF
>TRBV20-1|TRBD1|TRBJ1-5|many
TGCAGTGCTAGTGGTCAGGGGGCCCTTAGCAATCAGCCCCAGCATTTT
CSASGQGALSNQPQHF
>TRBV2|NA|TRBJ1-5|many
TGTGCCAGCAGTGAAGTGGGGTTGGGGGGCAGGCGTTCGAGGCAGCCCCAGCATTTT
CASSEVGLGGRRSRQPQHF
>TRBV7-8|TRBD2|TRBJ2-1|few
TGTGCCAGCAGCTTAGTCTTTGCGGGAGCCTCCTACAATGAGCAGTTCTTC
CASSLVFAGASYNEQFF
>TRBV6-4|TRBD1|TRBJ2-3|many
TGTGCCAGCAGCCCCGACAGGGCAAATACGCAGTATTTT
CASSPDRANTQYF
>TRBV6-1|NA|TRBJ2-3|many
TGTGCCGCTCAGCAGGGGCTGGTAGATACGCAGTATTTT
CAAQQGLVDTQYF
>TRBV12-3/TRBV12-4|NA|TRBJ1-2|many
TGTGCCAGTCGGCGAGGGGCCGGGGGCTACACCTTC
CASRRGAGGYTF
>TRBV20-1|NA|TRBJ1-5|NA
TGCAGTGCCAAGTCCGGGATTCAGCCCCAGCATTTT
CSAKSGIQPQHF
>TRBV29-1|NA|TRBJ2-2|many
TGCAGCGTCGCGAAGGGGGGAGGTACCGGGGAGCTGTTTTTT
CSVAKGGGTGELFF
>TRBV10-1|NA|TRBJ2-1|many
TGCGCCAGCAGGACCGGGACTCCCACCTACAATGAGCAGTTCTTC
CASRTGTPTYNEQFF
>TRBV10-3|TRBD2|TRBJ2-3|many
TGTGCCATCAGTGACTTACTAGCGGGACTCCCGAAAGATACGCAGTATTTT
CAISDLLAGLPKDTQYF
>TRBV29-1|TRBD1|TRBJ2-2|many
TGCAGCGCCTCCCACAGGGGGGCCGGGGAGCTGTTTTTT
CSASHRGAGELFF
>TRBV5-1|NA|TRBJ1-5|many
TGCGCCACCGCCACCAGGGTCCAGCATTTT
CATATRVQHF
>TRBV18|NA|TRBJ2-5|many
TGTGCCAGCTCACGGACATACCAAGAGACCCAGTACTTC
CASSRTYQETQYF
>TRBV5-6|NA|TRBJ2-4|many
TGTGCCAGCAGCTTGGGTGAGACCCGTCTAGCCAAAAACATTCAGTACTTC
CASSLGETRLAKNIQYF
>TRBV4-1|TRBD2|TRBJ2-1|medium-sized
TGCGCCAGCAGCCAAGGCCCAAGAGCGGGAGAAGAGCAGTTCTTC
CASSQGPRAGEEQFF
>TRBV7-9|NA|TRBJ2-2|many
TGTGCCAGCAGCTCTAACACGAACACCGGGGAGCTGTTTTTT
CASSSNTNTGELFF
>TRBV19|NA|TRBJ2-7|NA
TGTGCCAGCCGGGACAATTACTACGAGCAGTACTTC
CASRDNYYEQYF
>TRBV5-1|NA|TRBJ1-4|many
TGCGCCAGCCGAGTGGGGGTAACTAATGAAAAACTGTTTTTT
CASRVGVTNEKLFF
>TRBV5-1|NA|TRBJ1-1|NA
TGCGCCAGCAGCTTGCCACTTGTGAACACTGAAGCTTTCTTT
CASSLPLVNTEAFF
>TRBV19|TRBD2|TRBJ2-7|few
TGTGCCAGTAGTATAGGTGGTAGCGGGAGGATTACCTACGAGCAGTACTTC
CASSIGGSGRITYEQYF